This passage covers 20 T cell receptor beta chains from one sample sequenced in a study of blood T cell repertoires in COVID-19. TCRdb keeps only in-frame clones here, not all; method: immunoSEQ multiplex PCR. Among about 200,000 clones listed, 85% were seen once. Sample: peripheral blood. The source is a man aged 55-75 years with COVID-19, enrolled during active disease.

The chain carries TRBV5-1 and TRBJ2-7, with D perhaps TRBD1 (5 bases). Per germline, CDR1 SGHRS and CDR2 YFSETQ. Between the trimmed V and J ends, which lost 0 bases and 2 bases, there was a span of 12 bases. This CDR3 spans 15 amino acids. The CDR3 region is CASSLGQGGTYEQYF. The CDR3 DNA sequence: TGCGCCAGCAGCTTGGGGCAGGGCGGAACCTACGAGCAGTACTTC.

The V call is TRBV30, the J call TRBJ1-2; TRBD1 is a possible D gene (6 bases). The CDR3 runs to 13 residues. Deletions cut 0 bases from V and 8 bases from J, with 13 bases between. From germline, CDR1 is GTSNPN and CDR2 SVGIG (reference sequence). Written as DNA, the CDR3 is TGTGCCTGGAGTGTAGGGGGACCACGAGGCTACACCTTC. This codes for CAWSVGGPRGYTF.

The rearrangement joins TRBV7-2 to TRBJ1-5; D might be TRBD1 (6 bases). Trimming removed 5 bases from V and 6 bases from J, with 20 bases in between. The CDR3 runs to 16 residues. Germline V CDR1 and CDR2: SGHTA, FQGNSA. The chain's CDR3 is CASSTQPGGSGQPQHF. DNA for the CDR3: TGTGCCAGCAGCACCCAGCCGGGGGGCTCGGGTCAGCCCCAGCATTTT.

On this clone: Other DNA sequences within the sample encode an identical CDR3. CDR3 residues: CASSMGQGEETQYF. The CDR3 DNA reads as TGCGCCAGCAGCATGGGACAGGGAGAAGAGACCCAGTACTTC. The V gene is TRBV5-1, the J gene TRBJ2-5; TRBD1 matches 9 bases. Germline-derived CDR1 and CDR2 are SGHRS and YFSETQ. Losses at the gene ends were 4 bases for V and 3 bases for J; bases not matched to a gene: 4. The CDR3 covers 14 residues.

V and J are TRBV5-1 and TRBJ1-5; no firm D call. The germline V and J ends were trimmed by 4 bases and 0 bases, with 17 bases remaining between them. The CDR3 has 17 amino acids. Germline loops: CDR1 SGHRS, CDR2 YFSETQ. CDR3 nucleotide sequence: TGCGCCAGCAGCCCTGAGGGTGGGAGCTATAGCAATCAGCCCCAGCATTTT. It is translated as CASSPEGGSYSNQPQHF.

Only a few counts were recorded for this clone. The chain combines TRBV19 with TRBJ2-7; 9 bases match TRBD1. The CDR3 length is 15 residues. In germline, CDR1 is LNHDA, CDR2 SQIVND (reference sequence). V was clipped by 5 bases and J by 2 bases; unmatched bases: 7. CDR3 DNA sequence: TGTGCCAGTAGTGTCGGGACAGGGTCACCCTACGAGCAGTACTTC. This codes for CASSVGTGSPYEQYF.

J is TRBJ1-2 and V is TRBV30; weak D call: TRBD1 (5 bases). V was shortened by 0 bases and J by 4 bases, with 9 bases between the two germline ends. CDR3 length: 13 amino acids. Germline CDR1 reads GTSNPN; CDR2 reads SVGIG (reference sequence). The CDR3 DNA reads TGTGCCTGGAGTGTGCCAGGGCCCTATGGCTACACCTTC. Its protein is CAWSVPGPYGYTF.

The chain couples TRBV6-5 to TRBJ1-1; D not certain. CDR1 is MNHEY and CDR2 is SVGAGI in the germline V gene. The CDR3 contains 13 residues. Deletions cut 6 bases from V and 4 bases from J, with 12 bases between. The CDR3: CASSRNRVTEAFF. CDR3 bases: TGTGCCAGCAGCCGTAACCGGGTCACTGAAGCTTTCTTT.

V and J are TRBV6-5 and TRBJ2-7; a possible D gene is TRBD1 (6 bases). Germline V gene data show CDR1 as MNHEY and CDR2 as SVGAGI. This CDR3 spans 13 amino acids. The V end lost 6 bases, the J end lost 1 base, and 10 bases lay between the germline ends. The CDR3 sequence is CASRGTLSYEQYF. DNA of the CDR3: TGTGCCAGCAGGGGGACACTATCCTACGAGCAGTACTTC.

V and J are TRBV7-2 and TRBJ1-5; 7 bases line up with TRBD1. Germline loops: CDR1 SGHTA, CDR2 FQGNSA. There are 14 residues in the CDR3. With 5 bases clipped from V and 8 bases from J, the junction kept 9 bases outside the gene matches. CDR3 residues: CASSLLTGSKPQHF. CDR3 nucleotide sequence: TGTGCCAGCAGCCTGTTGACAGGGAGTAAGCCCCAGCATTTT.

J is TRBJ1-4 and V is TRBV15; D is ambiguous. V lost 4 bases, J lost 5 bases, and 17 bases lay in between. Per germline, CDR1 LNHNV and CDR2 YYDKDF (reference sequence). The CDR3 has 16 residues. The CDR3 loop is CATSKNTEFLNEKLFF. CDR3 DNA sequence: TGTGCCACCAGCAAAAATACAGAGTTCCTGAATGAAAAACTGTTTTTT.

This clone occurred a few times. The rearrangement uses TRBV28 and TRBJ1-6; TRBD1 matches 7 bases. There are 12 residues in the CDR3. Germline values: CDR1 MDHEN, CDR2 SYDVKM. The junction had 4 bases not matched to a gene; V was cut back by 8 bases and J by 9 bases. CDR3 nucleotide sequence: TGTGCCAGCTGGACAGGAAGTTCACCCCTCCACTTT. This codes for CASWTGSSPLHF.

In DNA, the CDR3 is TGTGCCAGCAGCCTACGCAGAGGCAACTCTGGAAACACCATATATTTT. This translates into CASSLRRGNSGNTIYF. The gene calls are TRBV11-2 and TRBJ1-3; unclear D gene. The V gene lost 5 bases and the J gene lost 0 bases, with 14 bases spanning the gap. CDR3 length equals 16 residues. The V gene's germline CDR1 is SGHAT and CDR2 FQNNGV.

The chain recombines TRBV6-6 with TRBJ1-1, with D uncertain. Trimming left V 2 bases short and J 1 base short, with 8 bases between. CDR1 MNHNY and CDR2 SVGAGI come from the germline V gene (reference sequence). CDR3 length: 14 amino acids. This CDR3 is CASSYAEGNTEAFF. The CDR3 DNA reads TGTGCCAGCAGTTACGCCGAGGGGAACACTGAAGCTTTCTTT.

This chain connects TRBV7-2 to TRBJ2-3; tentatively, D is TRBD2 (6 bases). The CDR3 covers 15 residues. Germline V gene data show CDR1 as SGHTA and CDR2 as FQGNSA. V was shortened by 4 bases and J by 3 bases, with 14 bases between the two germline ends. The chain's CDR3 is CASSSAAGRTDTQYF. The DNA for the CDR3 is TGTGCCAGCAGCTCCGCCGCAGGGAGGACAGATACGCAGTATTTT.

This clone appeared a single time. This chain's CDR3 is CASSPSGGAWYGYTF. The CDR3 DNA follows: TGTGCCAGCTCACCTTCAGGGGGCGCTTGGTATGGCTACACCTTC. This rearrangement joins TRBV18 to TRBJ1-2; 8 positions match TRBD1. The CDR3 runs 15 residues. CDR1 and CDR2 from the germline V gene are KGHSH and LQKENI. Trimming took 3 bases from V and 5 from J; bases not matched to a gene: 8.

Note on this clone: Additional DNA sequences in this sample encode the identical CDR3. The J gene is TRBJ1-1, the V gene TRBV9; D remains unclear. The CDR3 spans 14 residues. V was pared by 0 bases and J by 2 bases, with 8 bases between. CDR1 is SGDLS, CDR2 YYNGEE, per germline. CDR3 DNA sequence: TGTGCCAGCAGCGTAGAGGCGGTCAACACTGAAGCTTTCTTT. The encoded protein is CASSVEAVNTEAFF.

This clone was seen more than once but under ten times. This chain uses TRBV6-1 with TRBJ1-5; 8 positions match TRBD1. The CDR3 extends over 15 amino acids. With 1 base clipped from V and 6 bases from J, the junction kept 5 bases outside the gene matches. Germline V gives CDR1 MNHNS, CDR2 SASEGT. The CDR3 is CASSEGTGLGQPQHF. The DNA for the CDR3 is TGTGCCAGCAGTGAAGGGACAGGGCTTGGTCAGCCCCAGCATTTT.

The chain has TRBV25-1 and TRBJ1-2; D call uncertain. Germline CDR1 and CDR2: MGHDK and SYGVNS. Trimming stripped 3 bases from V and 4 bases from J, with 9 bases between. This CDR3 spans 13 amino acids. DNA of the CDR3: TGTGCCAGCAGTGATAGCAGACCCTATGGCTACACCTTC. Encoded protein: CASSDSRPYGYTF.

V is TRBV10-3 and J is TRBJ2-7, with TRBD2 matching over 8 bases. Germline CDR1 is ENHRY and CDR2 is SYGVKD. The junction had 9 bases not matched to a gene; V was cut back by 4 bases and J by 4 bases. This CDR3 has 15 residues. CDR3 in DNA: TGTGCCATCAGTGGCGGGGGGCTGGCCCGATACGAGCAGTACTTC. Translating it yields CAISGGGLARYEQYF.